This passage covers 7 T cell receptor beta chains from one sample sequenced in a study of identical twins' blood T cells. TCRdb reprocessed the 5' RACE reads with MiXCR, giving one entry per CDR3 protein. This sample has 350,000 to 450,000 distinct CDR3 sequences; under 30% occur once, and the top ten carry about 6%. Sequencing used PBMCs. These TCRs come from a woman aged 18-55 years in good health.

The CDR3 DNA is TGTGCCAGCAGCTCTCCCCGTCTGACAGGGGTGAAGACTTTCTTT. Translation gives CASSSPRLTGVKTFF. This sequence joins TRBV12-3 or TRBV12-4 and TRBJ1-1, with 8 bases identical to TRBD1. Trimming at V came to 6 bases and at J to 12 bases, leaving 18 bases not matched to a gene. This CDR3 contains 15 residues.

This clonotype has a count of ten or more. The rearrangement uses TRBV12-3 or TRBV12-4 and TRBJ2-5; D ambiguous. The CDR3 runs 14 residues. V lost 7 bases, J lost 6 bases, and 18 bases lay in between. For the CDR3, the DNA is TGTGCCAGCACTCCATCGGTAGGGTTGAAGACCCAGTACTTC. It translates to CASTPSVGLKTQYF.

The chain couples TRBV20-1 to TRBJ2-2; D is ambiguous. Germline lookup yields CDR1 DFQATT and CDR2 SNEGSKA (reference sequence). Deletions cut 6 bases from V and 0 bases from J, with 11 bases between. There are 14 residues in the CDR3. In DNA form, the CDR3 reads TGCAGTGCCAGCACCCACGCGAACACCGGGGAGCTGTTTTTT. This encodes CSASTHANTGELFF.

Here the CDR3 DNA reads TGTGCCAGCAGTCAAGCGGGAGGGTTCCCCAATGAGCAGTTCTTC. This encodes CASSQAGGFPNEQFF. The chain carries TRBV6-5 and TRBJ2-1, with 10 positions matching TRBD2. The germline CDR1 and CDR2 sequences are MNHEY and SVGAGI. After removal of 5 bases from V and 6 bases from J, the junction contained 7 bases not matched to a gene. This CDR3 has 15 amino acids.

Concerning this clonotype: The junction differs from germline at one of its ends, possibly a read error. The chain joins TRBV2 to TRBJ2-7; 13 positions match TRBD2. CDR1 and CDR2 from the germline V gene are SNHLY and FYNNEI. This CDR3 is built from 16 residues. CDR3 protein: CASSPFGLAGAYEQCF. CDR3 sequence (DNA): TGTGCCAGCAGTCCCTTCGGACTAGCGGGAGCCTACGAGCAGTGCTTC.

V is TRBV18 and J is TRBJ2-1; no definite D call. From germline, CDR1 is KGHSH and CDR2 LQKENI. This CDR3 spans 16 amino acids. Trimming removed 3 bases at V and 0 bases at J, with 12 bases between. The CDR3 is CASSPNGALSYNEQFF. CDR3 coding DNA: TGTGCCAGCTCACCGAACGGCGCCCTCTCCTACAATGAGCAGTTCTTC.

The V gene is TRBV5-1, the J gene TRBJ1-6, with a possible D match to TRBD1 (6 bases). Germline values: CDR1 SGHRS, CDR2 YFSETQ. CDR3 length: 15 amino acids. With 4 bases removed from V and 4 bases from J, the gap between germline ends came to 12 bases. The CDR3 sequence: CASSPGDIYNSPLHF. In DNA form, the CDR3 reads TGCGCCAGCAGCCCAGGGGATATTTATAATTCACCCCTCCACTTT.